One and the same sample provided the 3 T cell receptor beta chains below, sequenced in a study of PD-1 blockade in classical Hodgkin lymphoma (dated by TCRdb to 2020 to 2021). The method was the immunoSEQ multiplex PCR assay. Imported from immuneACCESS, the table was reduced by TCRdb to in-frame sequences with V and J called. These copies leave out some clones; in studies compared against another copy, an unresolved V gene accounts for under half, and the cause of the remainder is not known. In all, the sample holds about 96,000 clones, and under 95% of those were seen once. Together, the top ten hold around 2% of the sample. The time point label corresponds to: cycle 4 day 1 (C4D1), after five to seven weeks of nivolumab. Every trial patient had relapsed after autologous stem cell transplantation, and cohorts A, B and C differed in prior brentuximab vedotin exposure. This specimen was peripheral blood mononuclear cells (PBMCs), taken before the fourth cycle of nivolumab. All receptors come from a human donor with classical Hodgkin lymphoma.

The chain has TRBV28 and TRBJ2-1; a possible D gene is TRBD2 (6 bases). The V gene's germline CDR1 is MDHEN and CDR2 SYDVKM. Trimming shortened V by 2 bases and J by 0 bases, and 8 bases separated the two germline ends. This CDR3 contains 15 residues. This CDR3 is CASSLAGSSYNEQFF. CDR3 in DNA: TGTGCCAGCAGTTTAGCGGGGAGCTCCTACAATGAGCAGTTCTTC.

This chain links TRBV27 with TRBJ1-2; D is possibly TRBD1 (5 bases). The V gene's germline CDR1 is MNHEY and CDR2 SMNVEV (reference sequence). CDR3 length equals 13 residues. V was cut by 6 bases and J by 3 bases, with 11 bases left in between. CDR3 DNA sequence: TGTGCCAGCAGCAGGGACGGAGACTATGGCTACACCTTC. Translated, it gives CASSRDGDYGYTF.

The V gene is TRBV6-1, the J gene TRBJ2-5; tentative D call: TRBD2 (6 bases). Per germline, CDR1 MNHNS and CDR2 SASEGT. The CDR3 spans 15 residues. V lost 4 bases to trimming and J lost 5 bases, with 17 bases between them. CDR3 in DNA: TGTGCCAGCAGTGCCCCGGTTCTAGCGACGGAGACCCAGTACTTC. It translates to CASSAPVLATETQYF.